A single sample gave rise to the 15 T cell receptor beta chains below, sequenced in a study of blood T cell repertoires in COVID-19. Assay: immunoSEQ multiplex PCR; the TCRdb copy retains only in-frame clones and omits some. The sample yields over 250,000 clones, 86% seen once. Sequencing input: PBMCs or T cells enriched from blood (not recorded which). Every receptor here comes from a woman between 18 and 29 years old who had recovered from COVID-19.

The CDR3 nucleotides are TGCAGTGCTAGATGGGCCGGCGAGCAGTACTTC. It encodes CSARWAGEQYF. The chain joins TRBV20-1 to TRBJ2-7; D is unresolved. The CDR3 has 11 residues. Germline CDR1 DFQATT, CDR2 SNEGSKA (reference sequence). Trimming shortened V by 2 bases and J by 6 bases, and 8 bases separated the two germline ends.

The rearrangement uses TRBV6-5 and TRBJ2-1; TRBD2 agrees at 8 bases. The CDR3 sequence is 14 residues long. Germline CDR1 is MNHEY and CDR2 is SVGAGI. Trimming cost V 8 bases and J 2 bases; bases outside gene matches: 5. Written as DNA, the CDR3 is TGTGCCAGCTCCGAGCGGGGGACCTACAATGAGCAGTTCTTC. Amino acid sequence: CASSERGTYNEQFF.

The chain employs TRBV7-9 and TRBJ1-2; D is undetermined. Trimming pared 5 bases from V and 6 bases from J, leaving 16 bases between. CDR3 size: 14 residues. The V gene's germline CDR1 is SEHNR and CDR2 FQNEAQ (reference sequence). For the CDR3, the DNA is TGTGCCAGCAGCCCCCCGGCGGGATTTAATGGCTACACCTTC. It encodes CASSPPAGFNGYTF. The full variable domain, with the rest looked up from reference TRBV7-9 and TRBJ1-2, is DTGVSQNPRHKITKRGQNVTFRCDPISEHNRLYWYRQTLGQGPEFLTYFQNEAQLEKSRLLSDRFSAERPKGSFSTLEIQRTEQGDSAMYLCASSPPAGFNGYTFGSGTRLTVV.

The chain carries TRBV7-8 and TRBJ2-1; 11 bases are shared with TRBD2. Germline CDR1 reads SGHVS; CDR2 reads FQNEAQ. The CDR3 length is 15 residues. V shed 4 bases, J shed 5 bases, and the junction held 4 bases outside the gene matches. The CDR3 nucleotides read TGTGCCAGCAGCTCCGGGACTAGCGGAAACAATGAGCAGTTCTTC. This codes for CASSSGTSGNNEQFF.

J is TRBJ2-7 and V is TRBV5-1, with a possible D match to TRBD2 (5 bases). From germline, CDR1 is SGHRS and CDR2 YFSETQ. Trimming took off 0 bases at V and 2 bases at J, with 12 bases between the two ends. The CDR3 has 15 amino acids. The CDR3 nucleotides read TGCGCCAGCAGCTTGGGGACTTTCTCCACCTACGAGCAGTACTTC. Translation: CASSLGTFSTYEQYF.

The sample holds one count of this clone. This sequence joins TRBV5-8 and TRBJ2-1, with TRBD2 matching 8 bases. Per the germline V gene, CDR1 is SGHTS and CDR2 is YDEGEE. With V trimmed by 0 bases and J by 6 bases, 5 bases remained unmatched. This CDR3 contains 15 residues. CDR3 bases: TGTGCCAGCAGCTTGGACGGGGGGGTAGGCAATGAGCAGTTCTTC. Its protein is CASSLDGGVGNEQFF.

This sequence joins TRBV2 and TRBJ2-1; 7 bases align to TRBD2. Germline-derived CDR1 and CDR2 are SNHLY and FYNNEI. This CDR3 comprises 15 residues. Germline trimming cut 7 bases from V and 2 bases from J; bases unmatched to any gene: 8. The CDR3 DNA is TGTGCCAGCATGGGACCTAGCGGTCCCTACAATGAGCAGTTCTTC. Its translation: CASMGPSGPYNEQFF.

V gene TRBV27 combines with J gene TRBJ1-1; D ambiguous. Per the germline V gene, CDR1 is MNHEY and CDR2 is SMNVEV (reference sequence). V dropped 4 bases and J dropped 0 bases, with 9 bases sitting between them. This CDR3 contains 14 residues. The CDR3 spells CASSSGNLNTEAFF. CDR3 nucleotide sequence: TGTGCCAGCAGTTCTGGCAATTTGAACACTGAAGCTTTCTTT.

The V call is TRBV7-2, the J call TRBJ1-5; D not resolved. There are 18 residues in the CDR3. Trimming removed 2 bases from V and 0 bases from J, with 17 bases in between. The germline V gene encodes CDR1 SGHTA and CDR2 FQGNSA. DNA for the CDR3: TGTGCCAGCAGCTTAATAGGAGGACCCGGATATAGCAATCAGCCCCAGCATTTT. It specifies CASSLIGGPGYSNQPQHF.

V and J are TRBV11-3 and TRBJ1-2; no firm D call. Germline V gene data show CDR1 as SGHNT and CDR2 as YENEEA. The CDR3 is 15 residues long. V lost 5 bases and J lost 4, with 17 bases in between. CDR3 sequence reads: CASSQTPGLSYGYTF. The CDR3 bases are TGTGCCAGCAGCCAAACCCCGGGGTTAAGCTATGGCTACACCTTC.

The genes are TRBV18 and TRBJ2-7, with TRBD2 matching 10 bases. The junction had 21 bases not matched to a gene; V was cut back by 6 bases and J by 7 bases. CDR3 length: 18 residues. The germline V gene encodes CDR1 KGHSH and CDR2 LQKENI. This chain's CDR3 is CASSPSVVASGSSGEQYF. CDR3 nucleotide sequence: TGTGCCAGCTCCCCAAGTGTGGTCGCTAGCGGGAGTTCAGGAGAGCAGTACTTC.

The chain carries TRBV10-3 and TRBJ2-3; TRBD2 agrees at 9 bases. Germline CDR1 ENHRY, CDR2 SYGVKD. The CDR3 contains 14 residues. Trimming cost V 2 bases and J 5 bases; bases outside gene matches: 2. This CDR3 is CAISEAGGRDTQYF. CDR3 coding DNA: TGTGCCATCAGTGAGGCGGGGGGGCGAGATACGCAGTATTTT.

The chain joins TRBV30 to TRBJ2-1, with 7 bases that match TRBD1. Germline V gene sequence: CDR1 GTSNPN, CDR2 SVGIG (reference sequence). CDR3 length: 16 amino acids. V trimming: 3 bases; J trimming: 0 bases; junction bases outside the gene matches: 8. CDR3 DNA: TGTGCCTGGAGACCGAGACAGGGTCCCTCCTACAATGAGCAGTTCTTC. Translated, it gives CAWRPRQGPSYNEQFF.

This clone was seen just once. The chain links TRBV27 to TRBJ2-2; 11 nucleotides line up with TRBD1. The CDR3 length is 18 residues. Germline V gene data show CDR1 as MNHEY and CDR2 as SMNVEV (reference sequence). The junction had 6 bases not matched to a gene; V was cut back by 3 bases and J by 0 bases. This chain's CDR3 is CASSFWGQGVANTGELFF. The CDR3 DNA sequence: TGTGCCAGCAGTTTCTGGGGACAGGGGGTCGCGAACACCGGGGAGCTGTTTTTT.

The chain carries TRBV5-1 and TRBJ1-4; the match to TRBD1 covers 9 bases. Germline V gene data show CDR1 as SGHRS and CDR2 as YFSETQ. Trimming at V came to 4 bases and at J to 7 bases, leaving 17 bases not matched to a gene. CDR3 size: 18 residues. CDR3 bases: TGCGCCAGCAGCACAGCCGGGACAGGGAGGGGAGGGCGTGAAAAACTGTTTTTT. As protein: CASSTAGTGRGGREKLFF.